This TCR beta chain is drawn from a study of blood T cell repertoires in COVID-19 (dated by TCRdb to 2020 to 2021). For the wider study: The collaborator samples originated in the United States, Italy and Spain and spanned the acute and convalescent phases of COVID-19. The sample metadata nearly always contained a de-identified subject ID, COVID-19 status, age in years and sex. Subjects who had been exposed to COVID-19, were actively infected with it, or had recovered from it provided the deeply sampled blood TCRbeta repertoires that made up the dataset. Where available, HLA class I and class II types were obtained from metadata supplied by the sample provider rather than from assay-based typing. The prospective study material was composed of cDNA or gDNA derived from T cells, B-cell-depleted T cells, or PBMCs. The repertoires were made available in a free public database intended to serve as a resource for research on the immune response to SARS-CoV-2. The samples were drawn from two sources: the first 160 participants of the ongoing ImmuneRACE study, and 1,000 to 1,500 subjects contributed by 6 global collaborators. Here is what the overall study found, with its caveats: The amount of clinical and demographic metadata varied by source and participant and was provided uncurated.

As to this clone: No cognate antigen has been identified for it. No base quality values were provided; no much bigger clone lies one nucleotide off.

The CDR3 measures 15 amino acids from cysteine to phenylalanine. Solely the CDR3 DNA is kept, with 45 bases framed from the first base. Via the germline V gene, CDR1 is MGHRA and CDR2 YSYEKL. V and J are trimmed by 1 base and 3 bases, and the gene matches miss 6 bases of the junction. The immunoSEQ Assay, a bias-controlled multiplex PCR, was used to amplify TCRbeta CDR3 regions from genomic DNA. The published analysis was carried out like this. Within the assay, amplification of reference gene primers was used to estimate how many nucleated cells each sample contained. Sequence reads were collapsed and filtered to measure the absolute abundance of every unique TCRbeta CDR3 rearrangement. Productive Simpson clonality was computed per sample as the square root of Simpson's diversity index over productive rearrangements. What TCRdb holds here is the immuneACCESS table cut down to in-frame rearrangements. Part of the clones is not present; checked against another copy, under half of the missing clones reflect an unresolved V gene, and the others are unexplained. D and trimming come from the DNA, and the V and J calls and clone size come from that table. This sample is represented by 55,000 to 75,000 clones; roughly 90% of them were singletons. The top ten constitute 1.3% to 1.5% of the sample.

Collaborating institutions collected whole blood in K2EDTA tubes following their own protocols. For TCRbeta analysis, collaborators shipped samples in one of three forms: frozen whole blood, isolated PBMCs, or DNA extracted from either of those sample types. In this chain, TRBV4-1 is recombined with TRBJ2-7, with 7 junctional bases fitting TRBD2. What was sequenced was peripheral blood. The clonotype comes from a man between 60 and 70 years old with acute or convalescent COVID-19. In nucleotides, the sequence is TGCGCCAGCAGCCAAGCGGGGCGGGGGTACTACGAGCAGTACTTC. Its protein product is CASSQAGRGYYEQYF.